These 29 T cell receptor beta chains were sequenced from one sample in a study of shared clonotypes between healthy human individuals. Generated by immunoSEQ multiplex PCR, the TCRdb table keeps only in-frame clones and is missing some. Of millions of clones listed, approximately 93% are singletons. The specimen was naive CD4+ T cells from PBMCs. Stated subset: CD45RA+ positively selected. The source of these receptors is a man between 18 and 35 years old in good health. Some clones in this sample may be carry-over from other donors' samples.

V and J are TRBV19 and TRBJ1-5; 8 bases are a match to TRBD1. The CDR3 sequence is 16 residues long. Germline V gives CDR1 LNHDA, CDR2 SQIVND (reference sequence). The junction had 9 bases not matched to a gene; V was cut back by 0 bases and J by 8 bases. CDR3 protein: CASSIDRGRSPEPQHF. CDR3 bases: TGTGCCAGTAGTATAGACAGGGGGCGAAGTCCGGAGCCCCAGCATTTT.

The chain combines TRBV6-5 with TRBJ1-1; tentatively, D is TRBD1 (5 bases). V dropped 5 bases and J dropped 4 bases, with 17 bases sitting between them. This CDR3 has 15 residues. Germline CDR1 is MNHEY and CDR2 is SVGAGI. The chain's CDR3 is CASSPRAGGGTEAFF. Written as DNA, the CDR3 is TGTGCCAGCAGTCCCCGCGCGGGGGGGGGCACTGAAGCTTTCTTT.

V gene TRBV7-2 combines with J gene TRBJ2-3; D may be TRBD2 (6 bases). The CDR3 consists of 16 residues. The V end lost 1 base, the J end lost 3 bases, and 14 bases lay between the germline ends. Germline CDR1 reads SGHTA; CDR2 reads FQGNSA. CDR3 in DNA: TGTGCCAGCAGCTTAGTCGGAGGGCGAGGGACAGATACGCAGTATTTT. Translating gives CASSLVGGRGTDTQYF.

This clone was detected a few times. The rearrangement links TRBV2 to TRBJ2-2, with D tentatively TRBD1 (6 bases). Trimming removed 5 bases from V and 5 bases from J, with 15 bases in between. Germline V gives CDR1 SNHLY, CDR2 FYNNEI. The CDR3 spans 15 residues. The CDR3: CASSRVTGSTGELFF. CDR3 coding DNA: TGTGCCAGCAGTAGGGTAACAGGGTCGACCGGGGAGCTGTTTTTT.

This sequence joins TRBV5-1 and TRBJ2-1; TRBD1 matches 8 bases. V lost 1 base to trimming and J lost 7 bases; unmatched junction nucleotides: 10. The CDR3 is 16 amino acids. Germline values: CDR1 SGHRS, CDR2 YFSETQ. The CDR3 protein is CASSLTWTGTGNEQFF. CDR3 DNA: TGCGCCAGCAGCTTGACCTGGACAGGGACTGGGAATGAGCAGTTCTTC.

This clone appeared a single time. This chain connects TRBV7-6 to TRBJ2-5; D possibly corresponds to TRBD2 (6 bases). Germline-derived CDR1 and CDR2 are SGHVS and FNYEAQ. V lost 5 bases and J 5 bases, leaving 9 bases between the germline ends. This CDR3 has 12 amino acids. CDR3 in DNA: TGTGCCAGCAGCCGAGGAGGGGAGACCCAGTACTTC. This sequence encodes CASSRGGETQYF.

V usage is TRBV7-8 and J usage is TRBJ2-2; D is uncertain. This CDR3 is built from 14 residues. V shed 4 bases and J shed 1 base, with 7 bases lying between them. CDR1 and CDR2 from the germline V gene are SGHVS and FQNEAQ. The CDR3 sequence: CASSSTRNTGELFF. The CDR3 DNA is TGTGCCAGCAGCTCTACTCGGAACACCGGGGAGCTGTTTTTT.

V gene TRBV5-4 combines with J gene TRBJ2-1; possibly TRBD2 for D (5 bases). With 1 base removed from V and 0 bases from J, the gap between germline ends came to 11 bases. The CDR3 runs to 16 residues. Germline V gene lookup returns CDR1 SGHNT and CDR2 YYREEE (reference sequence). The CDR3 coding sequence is TGTGCCAGCAGCTTGCCACGAGGGCCCTCCTACAATGAGCAGTTCTTC. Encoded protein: CASSLPRGPSYNEQFF.

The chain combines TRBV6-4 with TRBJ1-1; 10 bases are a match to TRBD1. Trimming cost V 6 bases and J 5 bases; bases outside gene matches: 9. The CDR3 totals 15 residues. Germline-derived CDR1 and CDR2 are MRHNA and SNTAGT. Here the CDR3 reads CASSRDRGEGTEAFF. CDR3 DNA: TGTGCCAGCAGCCGGGACAGGGGTGAGGGGACTGAAGCTTTCTTT.

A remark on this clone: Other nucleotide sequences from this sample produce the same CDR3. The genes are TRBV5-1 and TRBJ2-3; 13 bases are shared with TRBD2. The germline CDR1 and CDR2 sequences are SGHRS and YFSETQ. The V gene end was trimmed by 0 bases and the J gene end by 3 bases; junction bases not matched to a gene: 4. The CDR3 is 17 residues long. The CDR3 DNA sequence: TGCGCCAGCAGCTTGGAACTAGCGGGAGGGTTGACAGATACGCAGTATTTT. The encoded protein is CASSLELAGGLTDTQYF.

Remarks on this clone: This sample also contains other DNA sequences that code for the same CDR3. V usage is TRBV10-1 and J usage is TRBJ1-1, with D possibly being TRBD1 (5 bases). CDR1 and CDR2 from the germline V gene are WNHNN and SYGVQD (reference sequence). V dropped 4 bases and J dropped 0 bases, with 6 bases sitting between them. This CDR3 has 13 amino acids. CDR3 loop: CASSGQLNTEAFF. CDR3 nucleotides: TGCGCCAGCAGTGGACAGCTGAACACTGAAGCTTTCTTT.

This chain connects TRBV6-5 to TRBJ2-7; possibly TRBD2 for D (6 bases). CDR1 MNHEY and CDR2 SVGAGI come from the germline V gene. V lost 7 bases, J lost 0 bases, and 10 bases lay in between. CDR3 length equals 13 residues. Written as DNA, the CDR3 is TGTGCCAGCACCCCCGGGAGCTCCTACGAGCAGTACTTC. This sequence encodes CASTPGSSYEQYF.

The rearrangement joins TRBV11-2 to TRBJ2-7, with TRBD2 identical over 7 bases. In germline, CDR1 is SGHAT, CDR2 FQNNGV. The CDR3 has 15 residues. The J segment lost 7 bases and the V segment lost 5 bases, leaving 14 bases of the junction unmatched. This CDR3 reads CASSHLTGGLGEQYF. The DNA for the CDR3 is TGTGCCAGCAGCCACTTGACGGGAGGATTGGGAGAGCAGTACTTC.

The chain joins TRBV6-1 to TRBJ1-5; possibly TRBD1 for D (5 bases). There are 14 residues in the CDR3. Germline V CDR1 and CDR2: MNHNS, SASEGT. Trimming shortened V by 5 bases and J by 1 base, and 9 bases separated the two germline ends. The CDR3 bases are TGTGCCAGCAGTACAGGACCGAGCAATCAGCCCCAGCATTTT. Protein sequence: CASSTGPSNQPQHF.

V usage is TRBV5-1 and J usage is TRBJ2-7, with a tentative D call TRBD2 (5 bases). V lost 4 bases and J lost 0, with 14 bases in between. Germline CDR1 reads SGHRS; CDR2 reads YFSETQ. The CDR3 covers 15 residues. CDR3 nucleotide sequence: TGCGCCAGCAGCACGGACGGAACTAGCTCCTACGAGCAGTACTTC. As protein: CASSTDGTSSYEQYF.

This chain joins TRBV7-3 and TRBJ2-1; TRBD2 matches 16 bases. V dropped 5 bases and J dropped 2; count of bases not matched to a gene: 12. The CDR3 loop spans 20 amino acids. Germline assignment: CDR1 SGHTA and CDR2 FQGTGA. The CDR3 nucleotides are TGTGCCAGCAGCCGTACTTCCGGGACTAGCGGGAGGGCACCCTACAATGAGCAGTTCTTC. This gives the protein CASSRTSGTSGRAPYNEQFF. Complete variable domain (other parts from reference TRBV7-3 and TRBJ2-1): GAGVSQTPSNKVTEKGKYVELRCDPISGHTALYWYRQSLGQGPEFLIYFQGTGAADDSGLPNDRFFAVRPEGSVSTLKIQRTERGDSAVYLCASSRTSGTSGRAPYNEQFFGPGTRLTVL.

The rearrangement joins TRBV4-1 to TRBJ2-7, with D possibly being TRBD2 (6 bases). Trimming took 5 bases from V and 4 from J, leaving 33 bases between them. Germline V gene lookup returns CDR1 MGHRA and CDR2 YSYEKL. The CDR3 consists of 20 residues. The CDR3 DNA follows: TGCGCCAGCAGCTTCCGGGCTACCAGCGGGCGCCGTGAGGGCAAGTACGAGCAGTACTTC. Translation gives CASSFRATSGRREGKYEQYF.

CDR3 amino acids: CSVGPLTSGSSRNEQFF. For the CDR3, the DNA is TGCAGCGTTGGCCCTCTCACTAGCGGGAGTTCGCGGAATGAGCAGTTCTTC. The chain carries TRBV29-1 and TRBJ2-1; 11 nucleotides line up with TRBD2. V lost 4 bases and J lost 7; bases outside the gene matches: 15. CDR1 and CDR2 (germline): SQVTM, ANQGSEA. This CDR3 has 17 residues.

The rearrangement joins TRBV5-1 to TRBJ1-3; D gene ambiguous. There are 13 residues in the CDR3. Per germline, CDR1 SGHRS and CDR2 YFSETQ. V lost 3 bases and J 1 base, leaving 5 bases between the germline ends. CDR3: CASSSNSGNTIYF. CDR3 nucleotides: TGCGCCAGCAGCTCCAATTCTGGAAACACCATATATTTT.

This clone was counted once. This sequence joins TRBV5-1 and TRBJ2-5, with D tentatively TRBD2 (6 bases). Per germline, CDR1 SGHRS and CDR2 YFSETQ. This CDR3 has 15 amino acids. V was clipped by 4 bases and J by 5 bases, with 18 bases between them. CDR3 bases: TGCGCCAGCAGCAACAATGAGGGTCGGGGGGAGACCCAGTACTTC. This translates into CASSNNEGRGETQYF. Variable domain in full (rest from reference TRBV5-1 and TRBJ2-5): KAGVTQTPRYLIKTRGQQVTLSCSPISGHRSVSWYQQTPGQGLQFLFEYFSETQRNKGNFPGRFSGRQFSNSRSEMNVSTLELGDSALYLCASSNNEGRGETQYFGPGTRLLVL.

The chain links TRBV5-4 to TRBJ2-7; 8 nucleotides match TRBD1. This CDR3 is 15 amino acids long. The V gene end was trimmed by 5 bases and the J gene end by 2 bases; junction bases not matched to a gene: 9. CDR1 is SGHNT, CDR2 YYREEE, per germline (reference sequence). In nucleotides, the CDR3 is TGTGCCAGCAGTGCGGCGGACAGGGATGCCTACGAGCAGTACTTC. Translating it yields CASSAADRDAYEQYF. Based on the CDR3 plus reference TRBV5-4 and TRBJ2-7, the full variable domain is ETGVTQSPTHLIKTRGQQVTLRCSSQSGHNTVSWYQQALGQGPQFIFQYYREEENGRGNFPPRFSGLQFPNYSSELNVNALELDDSALYLCASSAADRDAYEQYFGPGTRLTVT.

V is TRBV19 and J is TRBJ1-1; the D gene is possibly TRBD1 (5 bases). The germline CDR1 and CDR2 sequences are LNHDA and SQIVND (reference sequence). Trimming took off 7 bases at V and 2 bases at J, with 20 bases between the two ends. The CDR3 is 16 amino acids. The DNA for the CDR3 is TGTGCCAGTACTCGTATAACCCGGGGGACCAACACTGAAGCTTTCTTT. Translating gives CASTRITRGTNTEAFF.

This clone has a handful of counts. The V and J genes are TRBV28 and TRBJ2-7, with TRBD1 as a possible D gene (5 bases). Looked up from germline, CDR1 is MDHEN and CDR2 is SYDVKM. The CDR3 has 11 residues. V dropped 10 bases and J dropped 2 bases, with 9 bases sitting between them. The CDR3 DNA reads TGTGCCACCAGGGCTACCTACGAGCAGTACTTC. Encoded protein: CATRATYEQYF.

In DNA form, the CDR3 reads TGTGCCAGCAGTGAAGGTTTGGGCAGGGGAGGTCAGCCCCAGCATTTT. Translated, it gives CASSEGLGRGGQPQHF. This chain links TRBV6-4 with TRBJ1-5; D might be TRBD1 (6 bases). V dropped 3 bases and J dropped 6 bases, with 18 bases sitting between them. The CDR3 covers 16 residues. Germline V lookup: CDR1 MRHNA, CDR2 SNTAGT.

The CDR3 coding sequence is TGCGCCAGCAGCTTGGCCGGGACTCGGGAAAAACTGTTTTTT. Amino acid sequence: CASSLAGTREKLFF. The chain links TRBV5-1 to TRBJ1-4; tentative D call: TRBD1 (5 bases). The germline V gene has CDR1 SGHRS and CDR2 YFSETQ. This CDR3 comprises 14 residues. The V end lost 0 bases, the J end lost 8 bases, and 11 bases lay between the germline ends.

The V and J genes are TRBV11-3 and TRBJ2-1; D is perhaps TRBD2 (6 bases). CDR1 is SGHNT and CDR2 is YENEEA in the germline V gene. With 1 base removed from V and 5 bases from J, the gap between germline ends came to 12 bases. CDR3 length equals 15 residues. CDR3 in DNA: TGTGCCAGCAGCTTAGGGGGAGGACCCCACAATGAGCAGTTCTTC. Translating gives CASSLGGGPHNEQFF.

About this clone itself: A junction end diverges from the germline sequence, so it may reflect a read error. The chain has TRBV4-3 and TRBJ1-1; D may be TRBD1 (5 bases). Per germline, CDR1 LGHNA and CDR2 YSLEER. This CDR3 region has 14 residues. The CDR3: CASRQVGGNTEAFF. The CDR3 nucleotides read TGCGCCAGCAGACAAGTTGGGGGAAACACTGAAGCTTTCTTT.

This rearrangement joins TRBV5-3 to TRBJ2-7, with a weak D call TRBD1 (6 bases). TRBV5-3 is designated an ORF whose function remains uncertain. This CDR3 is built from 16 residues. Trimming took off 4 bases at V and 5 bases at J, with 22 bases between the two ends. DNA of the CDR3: TGTGCCAGAAGCCCGGGACACCACCAAGGGATCAACGAGCAGTACTTC. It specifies CARSPGHHQGINEQYF.

CDR3 nucleotide sequence: TGTGCCAGCGGCGGGATCATGGATACGCAGTATTTT. Its translation: CASGGIMDTQYF. This sequence joins TRBV25-1 and TRBJ2-3, with a tentative D call TRBD2 (6 bases). This CDR3 contains 12 residues. Trimming took off 8 bases at V and 6 bases at J, with 12 bases between the two ends. The germline V gene has CDR1 MGHDK and CDR2 SYGVNS.